One T cell receptor (beta chain) is described in this entry. At least ten counts were recorded for this clonotype. The target of this receptor is not known. No much larger clone is present one base from it, and per-base qualities are unavailable. The sample originates from a study of T cells after yellow fever vaccination (dated 2019 in TCRdb). Regarding the study in general: The SMART-Seq v4 Ultra Low Input RNA kit was used to prepare libraries from fractions with low cell numbers. Bulk TCR alpha and beta repertoires were sequenced longitudinally to track T-cell clones before and after primary and booster YFV17D yellow fever vaccination. Two healthy male donors, one aged 18 to 29 and one aged 30 to 40 years, were included in the cohort. Bulk PBMC replicates and cell subsets were isolated from blood drawn at multiple timepoints before and after both primary and secondary immunization. The research as a whole found: The secondary T-cell response was found to be weaker but faster than the primary response, with a peak reached on day 5 rather than on day 15. Because only a couple of donors were included in the study, the extent to which the findings can be generalized is limited. A small share of clonotypes was detected in both CD4 and CD8 compartments, with the overlap likely arising from convergent recombination. After the booster, most of the clones that had expanded following primary vaccination were detected again (almost 98% of CD4 and 80% to 90% of CD8), which suggests that memory was broadly maintained. Computational filtering was required because FACS-sorted repertoires could contain abundant contaminating clonotypes from the bulk population.

The meaning of the sample's treatment or condition label: live attenuated yellow fever vaccine strain. PBMCs were isolated from peripheral blood using a standard Ficoll-Paque protocol. CD4 and CD8 T-cell fractions were isolated with Dynabeads CD4 and CD8 positive selection kits. TriZol was used to extract RNA from bulk PBMCs, CD4 and CD8 fractions, and dextramer-positive and dextramer-negative fractions. In the germline V gene, CDR1 corresponds to SGHRS and CDR2 to YFSETQ. Measured from the cysteine to the phenylalanine, the CDR3 is 15 residues long. CDR3 DNA only is kept here, 45 bases in frame from base 1. Cut back by 6 bases and 1 base, the V and J ends lie 14 bases apart. Sequencing instrument: Illumina NovaSeq 6000. Synthesis of TCR cDNA relied on 5'RACE template switching, a step that introduced a universal primer site along with unique molecular identifiers. cDNA synthesis was primed from both the TCR alpha and TCR beta constant segments. Two PCR steps were used to amplify libraries, with sample barcodes and sequencing adapters being added in the second step. Sequencing of libraries was done on Illumina HiSeq 2500 (2x100 bp) or NovaSeq (2x150 bp). In the authors' own workflow: MIGEC was used to demultiplex reads and collapse the reads into UMI consensus sequences, and MiXCR was used for V(D)J alignment. Vaccine-responding clonotypes were defined with edgeR using replicate PBMC samples, requiring FDR below 0.01 and a log2 fold change above 5 up to day 15. Each bulk clonotype received a CD4 or CD8 identity based on whether the sequenced CD4 or CD8 repertoire contained that clonotype at higher abundance. The public reads were run again by TCRdb, first through fastp at Q25 and then through MiXCR, and only productive beta chains were kept. Merged by CDR3 protein, the rows form single entries marked with the most common genes and DNA. These V and J calls rely on TCRdb rather than the paper's analysis. The sample table contains 300,000 or so distinct CDR3 sequences; only one count was recorded for 7.5% to 9.5% of them. About 3.7% of the sample comes from the top ten.

This clonotype was obtained from a man between 18 and 35 years old who received the YFV17D yellow fever vaccine. The V and J genes are TRBV5-1 and TRBJ2-1, with the D gene tentatively TRBD1 or TRBD2, based on 6 matching bases in each. Sequenced here: CD4+ T cells sorted from PBMCs, sampled 5 days after the yellow fever booster vaccination. The DNA sequence is given as TGCGCCAGCAAGTTGGAGGGGGTATCCTACAATGAGCAGTTCTTC. This is translated as CASKLEGVSYNEQFF.